What follows are 22 T cell receptor beta chains derived from one specimen sequenced in a study of blood T cell repertoires in COVID-19. Assay used: immunoSEQ multiplex PCR; TCRdb lists only in-frame clones, some missing. The table lists about 190,000 clones, approximately 86% of them singletons, with around 1.1% in the top ten. The source material was peripheral blood. Source of these receptors: a man in his thirties or forties with acute or convalescent COVID-19.

This rearrangement joins TRBV11-3 to TRBJ2-3; 8 bases align to TRBD2. Germline V lookup: CDR1 SGHNT, CDR2 YENEEA. CDR3 length: 12 residues. Germline trimming cut 5 bases from V and 5 bases from J; bases unmatched to any gene: 0. CDR3: CASSAGGDTQYF. In DNA, the CDR3 is TGTGCCAGCAGCGCGGGGGGAGATACGCAGTATTTT. The full variable domain, completed using reference TRBV11-3 and TRBJ2-3, is EAGVVQSPRYKIIEKKQPVAFWCNPISGHNTLYWYLQNLGQGPELLIRYENEEAVDDSQLPKDRFSAERLKGVDSTLKIQPAELGDSAVYLCASSAGGDTQYFGPGTRLTVL.

The chain has TRBV6-1 and TRBJ1-4, with a weak D call TRBD1 (6 bases). Trimming removed 4 bases at V and 4 bases at J, with 19 bases between. Per the germline V gene, CDR1 is MNHNS and CDR2 is SASEGT. This CDR3 spans 17 amino acids. The CDR3 here is CASSARGRQDFNEKLFF. CDR3 DNA sequence: TGTGCCAGCAGTGCAAGAGGTAGACAGGACTTTAATGAAAAACTGTTTTTT.

CDR3 amino acids: CASSPETNNSPLHF. CDR3 nucleotides: TGTGCCAGCTCACCTGAGACAAATAATTCACCCCTCCACTTT. The chain joins TRBV18 to TRBJ1-6; D is undetermined. The CDR3 totals 14 residues. V was clipped by 3 bases and J by 5 bases, with 8 bases between them. The germline CDR1 and CDR2 sequences are KGHSH and LQKENI.

The chain combines TRBV18 with TRBJ2-7; D remains unclear. Deletions cut 3 bases from V and 1 base from J, with 7 bases between. The CDR3 consists of 13 residues. Germline V lookup: CDR1 KGHSH, CDR2 LQKENI. The CDR3 DNA reads TGTGCCAGCTCACCGCCTAGTTCCTACGAGCAGTACTTC. It translates to CASSPPSSYEQYF.

CDR3 nucleotides: TGTGCCAGTACCTACGGGAGGGGAAGTGAAAAACTGTTTTTT. Translation gives CASTYGRGSEKLFF. The V and J genes are TRBV19 and TRBJ1-4; TRBD1 might be the D (5 bases). Trimming stripped 7 bases from V and 7 bases from J, with 16 bases between. This CDR3 spans 14 amino acids. Germline assignment: CDR1 LNHDA and CDR2 SQIVND (reference sequence).

Here the CDR3 reads CASSQGIRVNEKLFF. CDR3 coding DNA: TGCGCCAGCAGCCAAGGCATCAGGGTTAATGAAAAACTGTTTTTT. The chain carries TRBV4-1 and TRBJ1-4; D might be TRBD1 (5 bases). This CDR3 has 15 amino acids. The V end was cut by 1 base, the J end by 4 bases, with 10 bases between. The germline V gene has CDR1 MGHRA and CDR2 YSYEKL.

CDR3 DNA: TGCAGTGCCCCTCGCACCGGGGAGCTGTTTTTT. Translation gives CSAPRTGELFF. The V and J genes are TRBV20-1 and TRBJ2-2; D not resolved. The CDR3 runs to 11 residues. V lost 6 bases and J 4 bases, leaving 6 bases between the germline ends. The V gene's germline CDR1 is DFQATT and CDR2 SNEGSKA (reference sequence).

The V and J genes are TRBV5-1 and TRBJ1-3, with a possible D match to TRBD1 (5 bases). Germline loops: CDR1 SGHRS, CDR2 YFSETQ. V gave up 4 bases and J gave up 7 bases, with 24 bases separating them. The CDR3 runs 17 residues. CDR3 region: CASSPVGRTRRTNTIYF. DNA of the CDR3: TGCGCCAGCAGCCCCGTTGGAAGGACAAGAAGGACGAACACCATATATTTT.

The chain has TRBV4-2 and TRBJ2-1, with 9 bases that match TRBD2. J lost 4 bases, V lost 1 base, and 5 bases had no gene match. The CDR3 runs to 16 residues. Germline CDR1 is LGHNA and CDR2 is YNFKEQ. The DNA of the CDR3 is TGTGCCAGCAGCCAAGCCGGGACTAGCTCATACAATGAGCAGTTCTTC. Its translation is CASSQAGTSSYNEQFF.

The chain combines TRBV28 with TRBJ2-2, with 13 bases fitting TRBD2. The CDR3 loop spans 15 amino acids. The ends lost 5 bases at V and 6 bases at J; junction bases unmatched: 3. Germline V gives CDR1 MDHEN, CDR2 SYDVKM. The CDR3 DNA is TGTGCCAGCAGTCTACTAGCGGGGGGGCCCGGGGAGCTGTTTTTT. Translating gives CASSLLAGGPGELFF.

The genes are TRBV28 and TRBJ1-2; unclear D gene. Trimming pared 7 bases from V and 8 bases from J, leaving 11 bases between. Per the germline V gene, CDR1 is MDHEN and CDR2 is SYDVKM. There are 11 residues in the CDR3. The CDR3 sequence: CASNQQWGYTF. The DNA of the CDR3 is TGTGCCAGCAACCAACAGTGGGGCTACACCTTC.

This rearrangement joins TRBV24-1 to TRBJ2-5; D might be TRBD1 (6 bases). The CDR3 is 14 amino acids. CDR1 and CDR2 (germline): KGHDR, SFDVKD. The ends were cut back, 7 bases at V and 5 bases at J, with 16 bases in the middle. CDR3 sequence: CATSTVGARETQYF. The CDR3 DNA reads TGTGCCACCAGCACCGTGGGGGCCCGGGAGACCCAGTACTTC.

The chain carries TRBV27 and TRBJ2-7, with 7 bases that match TRBD1. The CDR3 spans 14 residues. The V and J ends lost 3 bases and 3 bases, in that order; junction bases with no gene match: 5. The germline V gene encodes CDR1 MNHEY and CDR2 SMNVEV (reference sequence). This CDR3 is CASSFAHRGYEQYF. The CDR3 DNA follows: TGTGCCAGCAGTTTCGCGCACAGGGGCTACGAGCAGTACTTC.

The genes are TRBV30 and TRBJ1-5; D possibly corresponds to TRBD1 (5 bases). The germline gives CDR1 GTSNPN, CDR2 SVGIG (reference sequence). V lost 2 bases to trimming and J lost 5 bases, with 19 bases between them. The CDR3 spans 16 residues. This chain's CDR3 is CAWSPPTFGGYQPQHF. The CDR3 DNA reads TGTGCCTGGAGTCCGCCGACTTTTGGGGGGTATCAGCCCCAGCATTTT.

The chain is built from TRBV18 and TRBJ1-5; 8 nucleotides align to TRBD1. The germline V gene encodes CDR1 KGHSH and CDR2 LQKENI. J was trimmed by 5 bases and V by 1 base; bases with no gene match: 10. The CDR3 runs to 17 residues. This CDR3 reads CASSPRAPDRVYQPQHF. The CDR3, as DNA: TGTGCCAGCTCACCACGAGCCCCGGACAGGGTCTATCAGCCCCAGCATTTT. Based on the CDR3 plus reference TRBV18 and TRBJ1-5, the full variable domain is NAGVMQNPRHLVRRRGQEARLRCSPMKGHSHVYWYRQLPEEGLKFMVYLQKENIIDESGMPKERFSAEFPKEGPSILRIQQVVRGDSAAYFCASSPRAPDRVYQPQHFGDGTRLSIL.

J is TRBJ2-7 and V is TRBV4-2; TRBD2 matches 8 bases. Germline CDR1 and CDR2: LGHNA and YNFKEQ. V dropped 0 bases and J dropped 2; count of bases not matched to a gene: 6. The CDR3 is 16 amino acids. CDR3 coding DNA: TGTGCCAGCAGCCAAGATCGACTAGCGAGAACCTACGAGCAGTACTTC. Translation gives CASSQDRLARTYEQYF.

This chain connects TRBV27 to TRBJ2-7, with D maybe TRBD1 (5 bases). CDR1 and CDR2 from the germline V gene are MNHEY and SMNVEV (reference sequence). The CDR3 is made up of 14 amino acids. V lost 7 bases and J lost 5, with 18 bases in between. DNA for the CDR3: TGTGCCAGCAAATCCTCAGGGCCGGACGACGAGCAGTACTTC. Its translation: CASKSSGPDDEQYF.

This rearrangement joins TRBV5-1 to TRBJ2-5, with TRBD1 matching over 7 bases. Germline V CDR1 and CDR2: SGHRS, YFSETQ. V trimming: 5 bases; J trimming: 5 bases; junction bases outside the gene matches: 9. The CDR3 is 14 residues long. CDR3 bases: TGCGCCAGCAGTCCTAGGGGGCTCCGGGAGACCCAGTACTTC. Amino acid sequence: CASSPRGLRETQYF. Complete variable domain (other parts from reference TRBV5-1 and TRBJ2-5): KAGVTQTPRYLIKTRGQQVTLSCSPISGHRSVSWYQQTPGQGLQFLFEYFSETQRNKGNFPGRFSGRQFSNSRSEMNVSTLELGDSALYLCASSPRGLRETQYFGPGTRLLVL.

The chain employs TRBV6-6 and TRBJ2-1; TRBD1 matches 8 bases. The V and J ends lost 1 base and 6 bases, in that order; junction bases with no gene match: 8. From germline, CDR1 is MNHNY and CDR2 SVGAGI (reference sequence). CDR3 length: 16 residues. CDR3 nucleotide sequence: TGTGCCAGCAGTTACTACGGGACAGGAGGTCCCAATGAGCAGTTCTTC. Encoded protein: CASSYYGTGGPNEQFF.

This clone was detected once. The chain has TRBV18 and TRBJ2-5; perhaps TRBD2 as D (6 bases). The V and J ends lost 3 bases and 1 base respectively, with 9 bases between them. The CDR3 sequence is 14 residues long. Germline CDR1 reads KGHSH; CDR2 reads LQKENI. DNA for the CDR3: TGTGCCAGCTCACCGGCGGGACTCCAAGAGACCCAGTACTTC. It translates to CASSPAGLQETQYF.

The V call is TRBV27, the J call TRBJ2-4, with 7 bases fitting TRBD1. The CDR3 extends over 16 amino acids. Germline-derived CDR1 and CDR2 are MNHEY and SMNVEV (reference sequence). V lost 5 bases, J lost 6 bases, and 13 bases stayed unmatched. The CDR3 is CASSPSDRVKRNIQYF. The DNA of the CDR3 is TGTGCCAGCAGTCCATCAGACAGGGTTAAGCGAAACATTCAGTACTTC.

This clone was counted between two and nine times. V is TRBV5-1 and J is TRBJ1-1; D is ambiguous. There are 14 residues in the CDR3. V gave up 0 bases and J gave up 2 bases, with 8 bases separating them. Germline assignment: CDR1 SGHRS and CDR2 YFSETQ. The CDR3 is CASSLDSLNTEAFF. The CDR3 DNA is TGCGCCAGCAGCTTGGATTCCCTAAACACTGAAGCTTTCTTT.